This section outlines one T cell receptor beta chain sequence together with its context. Its antigen is undetermined. An end of the junction does not agree with germline; a read error may underlie this. The CDR3 spans 16 residues. From germline, CDR1 is SEHNR and CDR2 FQNEAQ (reference sequence). The study ran its PCR with 60 Vbeta and 13 Jbeta primers. Repertoires were generated with immunoSEQ multiplex PCR, while TCRdb's copy carries only in-frame clones and drops some. The data show around 200,000 clones, roughly 70% seen once. The sample belongs to a study of cytomegalovirus exposure and HLA in healthy donors. Study-level findings and limits: The authors later linked a missense DCLRE1C variant to TCR beta V- and J-gene trimming.

Input material: PBMCs. J is TRBJ2-2 and V is TRBV7-9, with TRBD2 identical over 12 bases. The sequence came from a male donor in good health and CMV-seronegative. CDR3 nucleotides: TGTTCCAGCACCTCGAGACTAGCGGGAGTGGCTGGGGAGCTGTTTTTT. Protein product: CSSTSRLAGVAGELFF.